Below, 21 T cell receptor beta chains from the same sample are listed, as sequenced in a study of cytomegalovirus exposure and HLA in healthy donors. Using immunoSEQ multiplex PCR, the repertoire was profiled, and TCRdb retains in-frame clones only, with some absent. The sample shows around 300,000 clones, roughly nine tenths of them seen only once. Material for sequencing was PBMCs. The receptors stem from a woman aged 25 to 45 in good health and CMV-seropositive.

The rearrangement links TRBV27 to TRBJ2-1; TRBD2 matches 10 bases. The CDR3 consists of 15 residues. The germline V gene has CDR1 MNHEY and CDR2 SMNVEV (reference sequence). J was trimmed by 7 bases and V by 5 bases; bases with no gene match: 8. The CDR3 DNA reads TGTGCCAGCAGTGCTAGCGGGAGTGAAGGAAATGAGCAGTTCTTC. This encodes CASSASGSEGNEQFF.

This clone has a single count. The chain carries TRBV6-5 and TRBJ2-1; TRBD2 is a possible D gene (6 bases). Trimming pared 2 bases from V and 6 bases from J, leaving 11 bases between. Germline lookup yields CDR1 MNHEY and CDR2 SVGAGI. This CDR3 contains 14 residues. The CDR3 is CASSYGRGSNEQFF. The CDR3 region has the DNA TGTGCCAGCAGTTACGGGCGGGGAAGCAATGAGCAGTTCTTC.

A note on this clone: Other DNA sequences in the sample encode the same CDR3. The chain recombines TRBV27 with TRBJ1-1; D is possibly TRBD1 (5 bases). Deletions cut 5 bases from V and 5 bases from J, with 15 bases between. The CDR3 consists of 14 residues. Germline assignment: CDR1 MNHEY and CDR2 SMNVEV (reference sequence). The DNA for the CDR3 is TGTGCCAGCAGTCCACCAGGGTTGGGGACTGAAGCTTTCTTT. It is translated as CASSPPGLGTEAFF.

The rearrangement uses TRBV6-4 and TRBJ1-1, with TRBD1 matching over 12 bases. CDR1 and CDR2 from the germline V gene are MRHNA and SNTAGT. J gave up 9 bases and V 4 bases, and 6 bases lay outside the gene matches. The CDR3 covers 14 residues. The CDR3 DNA reads as TGTGCCAGCAGTGTTTCAGGGACAGGGGGCCAAGCTTTCTTT. Translating it yields CASSVSGTGGQAFF.

The chain recombines TRBV29-1 with TRBJ1-1; D perhaps matches TRBD1 (6 bases). The CDR3 is made up of 14 amino acids. The germline gives CDR1 SQVTM, CDR2 ANQGSEA. V gave up 1 base and J gave up 4 bases, with 13 bases separating them. As DNA, the CDR3 is TGCAGCGTTGAAGCGTCCAGGGGCCTCACTGAAGCTTTCTTT. Amino acid sequence: CSVEASRGLTEAFF.

The chain carries TRBV27 and TRBJ2-7; 9 nucleotides agree with TRBD1. Germline lookup yields CDR1 MNHEY and CDR2 SMNVEV (reference sequence). This CDR3 spans 16 amino acids. V dropped 5 bases and J dropped 3; count of bases not matched to a gene: 11. This chain's CDR3 is CASSLGSGTGLYEQYF. CDR3 sequence (DNA): TGTGCCAGCAGTCTCGGGTCAGGGACAGGGCTCTACGAGCAGTACTTC.

The chain carries TRBV29-1 and TRBJ1-2, with TRBD1 as a possible D gene (6 bases). The CDR3 is 9 residues long. Per germline, CDR1 SQVTM and CDR2 ANQGSEA. Trimming took off 6 bases at V and 8 bases at J, with 7 bases between the two ends. The CDR3 region is CSVDRGYTF. The CDR3, as DNA: TGCAGCGTAGACAGGGGCTACACCTTC.

V is TRBV5-1 and J is TRBJ1-2, with 7 bases lining up with TRBD1. The CDR3 totals 14 residues. Per the germline V gene, CDR1 is SGHRS and CDR2 is YFSETQ. V dropped 2 bases and J dropped 3; count of bases not matched to a gene: 4. CDR3 residues: CASSFQGQDYGYTF. The DNA for the CDR3 is TGCGCCAGCAGCTTCCAAGGACAGGACTATGGCTACACCTTC.

V and J are TRBV5-4 and TRBJ1-2; D unclear. Germline CDR1 is SGHNT and CDR2 is YYREEE (reference sequence). Deletions cut 4 bases from V and 8 bases from J, with 18 bases between. This CDR3 has 14 residues. The CDR3 nucleotides are TGTGCCAGCAGCGGAAGGGTAGACTCCTGGGGCTACACCTTC. This codes for CASSGRVDSWGYTF.

The rearrangement links TRBV5-4 to TRBJ1-2; D remains ambiguous. CDR1 is SGHNT, CDR2 YYREEE, per germline (reference sequence). V was shortened by 0 bases and J by 8 bases, with 17 bases between the two germline ends. CDR3 size: 15 residues. DNA of the CDR3: TGTGCCAGCAGCTTGGCGGGAGACCTTCCTTCCGGCTACACCTTC. Protein product: CASSLAGDLPSGYTF.

This clone is a singleton in its sample. This sequence joins TRBV9 and TRBJ2-6; tentatively, D is TRBD1 (6 bases). Trimming shortened V by 3 bases and J by 0 bases, and 16 bases separated the two germline ends. The CDR3 covers 18 residues. Germline loops: CDR1 SGDLS, CDR2 YYNGEE. The CDR3 loop is CASSDNRDPDSGANVLTF. CDR3 DNA: TGTGCCAGCAGCGATAACAGGGATCCGGACTCTGGGGCCAACGTCCTGACTTTC.

This chain joins TRBV6-1 and TRBJ2-5; tentative D call: TRBD1 (6 bases). The CDR3 runs to 14 residues. The germline CDR1 and CDR2 sequences are MNHNS and SASEGT. V was clipped by 3 bases and J by 1 base, with 9 bases between them. The DNA of the CDR3 is TGTGCCAGCAGTGAGGACAGTGCCCAAGAGACCCAGTACTTC. Translation: CASSEDSAQETQYF.

Comments on this clone: Different DNA sequences within this sample yield the same CDR3. This chain joins TRBV27 and TRBJ2-7; D is possibly TRBD1 or TRBD2 (5 bases each). The germline V gene has CDR1 MNHEY and CDR2 SMNVEV (reference sequence). V was trimmed by 2 bases and J by 0 bases, leaving 5 bases between them. The CDR3 totals 13 residues. CDR3 in amino acids: CASSLGTSYEQYF. The CDR3 region has the DNA TGTGCCAGCAGTTTAGGGACCTCCTACGAGCAGTACTTC.

The CDR3 sequence: CAWSVGTLNTEAFF. The CDR3 DNA follows: TGTGCCTGGAGTGTCGGAACCTTGAACACTGAAGCTTTCTTT. The V call is TRBV30, the J call TRBJ1-1; no firm D call. The CDR3 loop spans 14 amino acids. From germline, CDR1 is GTSNPN and CDR2 SVGIG (reference sequence). The V gene lost 0 bases and the J gene lost 0 bases, with 8 bases spanning the gap.

The genes are TRBV6-5 and TRBJ1-5; D not certain. V was pared by 0 bases and J by 3 bases, with 6 bases between. Germline CDR1 MNHEY, CDR2 SVGAGI. This CDR3 region has 14 residues. CDR3 nucleotides: TGTGCCAGCAGTTACTCACAGTTCAATCAGCCCCAGCATTTT. Amino acids: CASSYSQFNQPQHF.

The CDR3 bases are TGCGCCAGCAGCCAAGATGGGCTAGCGGGAGGGAACGAGCAGTACTTC. It specifies CASSQDGLAGGNEQYF. V is TRBV4-1 and J is TRBJ2-7, with TRBD2 matching 12 bases. J was trimmed by 5 bases and V by 0 bases; bases with no gene match: 5. The germline V gene has CDR1 MGHRA and CDR2 YSYEKL. This CDR3 contains 16 residues.

This clone was detected only once. The chain combines TRBV13 with TRBJ1-5; no firm D call. V was pared by 6 bases and J by 5 bases, with 2 bases between. Germline V gene sequence: CDR1 PRHDT, CDR2 FYEKMQ (reference sequence). The CDR3 is 10 residues long. CDR3 sequence: CASRYQPQHF. The CDR3 DNA sequence: TGTGCCAGCAGGTATCAGCCCCAGCATTTT.

The chain couples TRBV28 to TRBJ2-7; D remains ambiguous. The ends were cut back, 2 bases at V and 2 bases at J, with 7 bases in the middle. The CDR3 has 13 residues. CDR1 is MDHEN, CDR2 SYDVKM, per germline. CDR3 sequence (DNA): TGTGCCAGCAGTTTACCACCCACCTACGAGCAGTACTTC. This encodes CASSLPPTYEQYF.

This clone was counted once. The genes are TRBV28 and TRBJ1-1; the match to TRBD1 covers 8 bases. V lost 10 bases and J lost 5; bases outside the gene matches: 24. Germline-derived CDR1 and CDR2 are MDHEN and SYDVKM. There are 18 residues in the CDR3. CDR3 region: CAITRSLHGAGGGTEAFF. CDR3 in DNA: TGTGCCATAACGCGTTCTCTCCATGGAGCAGGGGGCGGTACTGAAGCTTTCTTT.

This chain connects TRBV28 to TRBJ2-5, with D perhaps TRBD1 (6 bases). Trimming took 7 bases from V and 6 from J, leaving 21 bases between them. Per germline, CDR1 MDHEN and CDR2 SYDVKM. The CDR3 has 15 residues. CDR3 sequence (DNA): TGTGCCAGCACCGAAGCAAGACAGGCCCCCAAGACCCAGTACTTC. Residues: CASTEARQAPKTQYF.

This chain links TRBV6-5 with TRBJ2-7, with D unclear. This CDR3 has 14 residues. Per the germline V gene, CDR1 is MNHEY and CDR2 is SVGAGI. V lost 0 bases and J 2 bases, leaving 8 bases between the germline ends. In DNA form, the CDR3 reads TGTGCCAGCAGTTACTCCAGAGCCCCCTACGAGCAGTACTTC. It encodes CASSYSRAPYEQYF.